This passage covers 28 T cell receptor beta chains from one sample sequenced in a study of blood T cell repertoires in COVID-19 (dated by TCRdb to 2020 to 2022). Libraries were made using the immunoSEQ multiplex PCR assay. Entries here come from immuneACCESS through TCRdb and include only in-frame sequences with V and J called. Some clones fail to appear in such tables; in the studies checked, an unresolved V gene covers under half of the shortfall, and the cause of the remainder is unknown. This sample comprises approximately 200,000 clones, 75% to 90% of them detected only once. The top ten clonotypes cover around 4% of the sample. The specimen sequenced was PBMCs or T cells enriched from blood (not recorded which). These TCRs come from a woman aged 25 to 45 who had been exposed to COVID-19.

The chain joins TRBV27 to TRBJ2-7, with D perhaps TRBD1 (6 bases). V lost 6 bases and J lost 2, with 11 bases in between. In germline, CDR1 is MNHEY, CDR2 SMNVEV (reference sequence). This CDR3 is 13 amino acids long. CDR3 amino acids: CASRANRAYEQYF. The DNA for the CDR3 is TGTGCCAGCAGGGCAAACAGGGCCTACGAGCAGTACTTC.

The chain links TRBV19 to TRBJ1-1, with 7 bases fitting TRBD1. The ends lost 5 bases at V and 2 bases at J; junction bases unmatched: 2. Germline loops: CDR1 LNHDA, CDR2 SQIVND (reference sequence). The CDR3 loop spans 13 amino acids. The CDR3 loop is CASSYRGNTEAFF. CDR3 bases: TGTGCCAGTAGTTACAGGGGTAACACTGAAGCTTTCTTT. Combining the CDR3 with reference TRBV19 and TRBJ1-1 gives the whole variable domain DGGITQSPKYLFRKEGQNVTLSCEQNLNHDAMYWYRQDPGQGLRLIYYSQIVNDFQKGDIAEGYSVSREKKESFPLTVTSAQKNPTAFYLCASSYRGNTEAFFGQGTRLTVV.

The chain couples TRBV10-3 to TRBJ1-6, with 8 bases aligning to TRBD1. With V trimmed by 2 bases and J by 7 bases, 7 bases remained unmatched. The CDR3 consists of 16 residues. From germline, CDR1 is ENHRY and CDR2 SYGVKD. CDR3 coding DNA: TGTGCCATCAGTGAGATGGGACAGGCGTCCAATTCACCCCTCCACTTT. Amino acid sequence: CAISEMGQASNSPLHF.

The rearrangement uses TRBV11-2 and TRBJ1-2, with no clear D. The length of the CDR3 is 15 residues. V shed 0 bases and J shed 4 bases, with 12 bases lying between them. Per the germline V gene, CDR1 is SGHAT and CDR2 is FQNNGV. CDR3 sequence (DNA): TGTGCCAGCAGCTTAGATCCTAGCGCCCCCTATGGCTACACCTTC. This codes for CASSLDPSAPYGYTF.

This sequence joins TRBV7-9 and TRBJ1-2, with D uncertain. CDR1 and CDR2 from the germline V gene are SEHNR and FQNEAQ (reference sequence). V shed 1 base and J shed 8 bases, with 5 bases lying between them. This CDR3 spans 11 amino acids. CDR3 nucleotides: TGTGCCAGCAGCTTAGGTAAAGGCTACACCTTC. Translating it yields CASSLGKGYTF.

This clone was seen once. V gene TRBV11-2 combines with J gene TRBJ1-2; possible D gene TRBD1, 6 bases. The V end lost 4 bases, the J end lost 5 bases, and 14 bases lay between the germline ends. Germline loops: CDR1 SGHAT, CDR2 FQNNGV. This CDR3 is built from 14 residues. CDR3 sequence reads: CASSSGRQGYGYTF. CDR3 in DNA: TGTGCCAGCAGCTCAGGACGTCAGGGGTATGGCTACACCTTC.

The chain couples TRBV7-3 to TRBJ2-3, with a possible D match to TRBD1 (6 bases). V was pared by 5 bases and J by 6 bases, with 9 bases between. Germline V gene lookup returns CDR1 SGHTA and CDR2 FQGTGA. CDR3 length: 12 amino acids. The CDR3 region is CASSQDRDTQYF. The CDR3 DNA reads TGTGCCAGCAGCCAAGACAGGGATACGCAGTATTTT.

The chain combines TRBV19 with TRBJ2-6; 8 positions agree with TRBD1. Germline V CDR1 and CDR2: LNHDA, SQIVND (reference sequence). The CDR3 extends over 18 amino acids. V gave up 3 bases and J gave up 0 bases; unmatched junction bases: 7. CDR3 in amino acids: CASSMVTGGSSGANVLTF. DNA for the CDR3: TGTGCCAGTAGTATGGTCACAGGGGGTAGCTCTGGGGCCAACGTCCTGACTTTC.

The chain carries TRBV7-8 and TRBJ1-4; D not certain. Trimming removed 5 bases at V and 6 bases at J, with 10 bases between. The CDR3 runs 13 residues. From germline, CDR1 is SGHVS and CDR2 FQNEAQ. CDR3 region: CASSQILYEKLFF. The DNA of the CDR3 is TGTGCCAGCAGCCAAATTCTTTATGAAAAACTGTTTTTT. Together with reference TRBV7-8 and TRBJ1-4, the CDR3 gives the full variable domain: GAGVSQSPRYKVAKRGQDVALRCDPISGHVSLFWYQQALGQGPEFLTYFQNEAQLDKSGLPSDRFFAERPEGSVSTLKIQRTQQEDSAVYLCASSQILYEKLFFGSGTQLSVL.

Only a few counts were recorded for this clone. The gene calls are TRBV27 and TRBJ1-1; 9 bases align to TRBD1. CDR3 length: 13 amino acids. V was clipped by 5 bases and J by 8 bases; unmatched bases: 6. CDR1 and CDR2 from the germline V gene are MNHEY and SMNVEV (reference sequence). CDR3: CASSPHRGREAFF. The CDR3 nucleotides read TGTGCCAGCAGTCCCCACAGGGGGCGGGAAGCTTTCTTT.

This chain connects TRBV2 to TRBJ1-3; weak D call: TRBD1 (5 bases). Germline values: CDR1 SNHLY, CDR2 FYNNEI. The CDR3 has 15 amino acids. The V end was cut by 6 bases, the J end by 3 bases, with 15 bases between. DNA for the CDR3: TGTGCCAGCAGCTCACGACAGCTAATTGGAAACACCATATATTTT. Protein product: CASSSRQLIGNTIYF.

The DNA for the CDR3 is TGTGCCAGCAGCCAATCCCAGGGTGATCAGCCCCAGCATTTT. It is translated as CASSQSQGDQPQHF. The chain is built from TRBV3-1 (or the pseudogene TRBV3-2) and TRBJ1-5, with D possibly TRBD1 on 5 matching bases. This CDR3 contains 14 residues. The V gene's germline CDR1 is LGHDT and CDR2 YNNKEL (reference sequence). Between the trimmed V and J ends, which lost 2 bases and 5 bases, there was a span of 10 bases.

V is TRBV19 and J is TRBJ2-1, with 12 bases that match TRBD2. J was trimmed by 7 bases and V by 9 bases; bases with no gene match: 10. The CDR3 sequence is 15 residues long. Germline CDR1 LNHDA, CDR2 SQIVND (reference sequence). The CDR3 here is CASQRSLAGGNEQFF. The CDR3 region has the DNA TGTGCCAGCCAAAGGAGTCTAGCGGGGGGGAATGAGCAGTTCTTC. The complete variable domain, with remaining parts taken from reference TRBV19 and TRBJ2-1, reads DGGITQSPKYLFRKEGQNVTLSCEQNLNHDAMYWYRQDPGQGLRLIYYSQIVNDFQKGDIAEGYSVSREKKESFPLTVTSAQKNPTAFYLCASQRSLAGGNEQFFGPGTRLTVL.

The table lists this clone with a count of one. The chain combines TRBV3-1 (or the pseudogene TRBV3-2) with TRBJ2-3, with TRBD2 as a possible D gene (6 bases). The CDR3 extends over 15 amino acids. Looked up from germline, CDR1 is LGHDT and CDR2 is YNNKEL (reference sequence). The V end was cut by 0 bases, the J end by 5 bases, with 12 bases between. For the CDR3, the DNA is TGTGCCAGCAGCCAAGATCGAGTAGCGGTAGATACGCAGTATTTT. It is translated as CASSQDRVAVDTQYF.

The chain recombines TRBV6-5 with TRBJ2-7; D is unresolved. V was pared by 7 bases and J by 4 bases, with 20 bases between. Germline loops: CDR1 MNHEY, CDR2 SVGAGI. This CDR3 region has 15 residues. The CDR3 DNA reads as TGTGCCAGCACCCGCTCCCATTACACGAGGTACGAGCAGTACTTC. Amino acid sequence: CASTRSHYTRYEQYF.

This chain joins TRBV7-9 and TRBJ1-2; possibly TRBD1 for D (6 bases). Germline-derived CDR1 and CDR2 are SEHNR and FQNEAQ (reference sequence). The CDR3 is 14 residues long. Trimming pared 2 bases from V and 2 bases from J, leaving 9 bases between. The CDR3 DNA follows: TGTGCCAGCAGCTTAAGGGACAAGAACTATGGCTACACCTTC. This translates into CASSLRDKNYGYTF.

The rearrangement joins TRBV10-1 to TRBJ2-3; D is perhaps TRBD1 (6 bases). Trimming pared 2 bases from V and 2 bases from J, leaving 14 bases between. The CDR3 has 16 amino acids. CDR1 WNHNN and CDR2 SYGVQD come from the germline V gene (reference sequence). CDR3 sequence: CASSEVGRGATDTQYF. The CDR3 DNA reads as TGCGCCAGCAGTGAGGTTGGCAGGGGAGCCACAGATACGCAGTATTTT.

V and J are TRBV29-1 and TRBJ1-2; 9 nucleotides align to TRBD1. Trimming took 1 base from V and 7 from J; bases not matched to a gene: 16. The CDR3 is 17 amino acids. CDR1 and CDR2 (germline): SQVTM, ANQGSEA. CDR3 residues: CSVEVIFSQGANAGYTF. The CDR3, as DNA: TGCAGCGTTGAAGTTATATTCTCACAGGGGGCAAACGCTGGCTACACCTTC.

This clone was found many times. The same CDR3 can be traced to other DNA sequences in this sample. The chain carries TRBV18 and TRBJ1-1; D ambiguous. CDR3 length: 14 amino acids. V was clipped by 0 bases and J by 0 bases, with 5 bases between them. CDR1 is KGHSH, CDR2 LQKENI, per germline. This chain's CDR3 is CASSPPSVNTEAFF. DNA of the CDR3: TGTGCCAGCTCACCACCGTCCGTGAACACTGAAGCTTTCTTT. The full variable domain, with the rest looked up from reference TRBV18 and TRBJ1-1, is NAGVMQNPRHLVRRRGQEARLRCSPMKGHSHVYWYRQLPEEGLKFMVYLQKENIIDESGMPKERFSAEFPKEGPSILRIQQVVRGDSAAYFCASSPPSVNTEAFFGQGTRLTVV.

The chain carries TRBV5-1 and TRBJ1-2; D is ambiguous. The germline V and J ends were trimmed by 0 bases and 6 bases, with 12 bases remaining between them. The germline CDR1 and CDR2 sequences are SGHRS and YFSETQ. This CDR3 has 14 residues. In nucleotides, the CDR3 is TGCGCCAGCAGCTTGGATTTGGGAGGCGATGGCTACACCTTC. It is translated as CASSLDLGGDGYTF.

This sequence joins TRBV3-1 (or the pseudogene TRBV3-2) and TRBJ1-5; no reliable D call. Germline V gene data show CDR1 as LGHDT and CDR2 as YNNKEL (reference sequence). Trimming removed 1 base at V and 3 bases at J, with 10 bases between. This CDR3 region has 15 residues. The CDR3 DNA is TGTGCCAGCAGCCAAGGCTCAGGTATCAATCAGCCCCAGCATTTT. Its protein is CASSQGSGINQPQHF.

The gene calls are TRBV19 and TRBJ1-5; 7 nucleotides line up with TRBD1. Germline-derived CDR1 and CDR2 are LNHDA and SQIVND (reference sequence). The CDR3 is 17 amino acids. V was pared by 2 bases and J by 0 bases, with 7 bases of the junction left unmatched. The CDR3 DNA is TGTGCCAGTAGTATACGGCAGGGGGATTATAGCAATCAGCCCCAGCATTTT. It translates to CASSIRQGDYSNQPQHF.

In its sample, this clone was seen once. The CDR3 here is CASSLGTEGNTIYF. The DNA for the CDR3 is TGTGCCAGCAGCTTAGGGACAGAGGGAAACACCATATATTTT. V and J are TRBV7-9 and TRBJ1-3, with a tentative D call TRBD1 (6 bases). The CDR3 runs to 14 residues. V lost 1 base and J 4 bases, leaving 8 bases between the germline ends. From germline, CDR1 is SEHNR and CDR2 FQNEAQ (reference sequence).

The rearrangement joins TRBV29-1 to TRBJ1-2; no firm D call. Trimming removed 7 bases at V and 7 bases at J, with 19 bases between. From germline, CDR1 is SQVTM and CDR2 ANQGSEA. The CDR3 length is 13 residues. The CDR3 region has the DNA TGCAGCGCCGTCCGTAGGGAAGAGGGTGGCTACACCTTC. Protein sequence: CSAVRREEGGYTF.

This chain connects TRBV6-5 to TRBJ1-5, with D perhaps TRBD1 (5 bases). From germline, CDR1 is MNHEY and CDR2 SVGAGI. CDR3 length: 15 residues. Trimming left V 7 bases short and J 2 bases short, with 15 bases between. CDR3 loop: CASIQQGQGNQPQHF. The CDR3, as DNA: TGTGCCAGCATCCAACAAGGACAAGGCAATCAGCCCCAGCATTTT.

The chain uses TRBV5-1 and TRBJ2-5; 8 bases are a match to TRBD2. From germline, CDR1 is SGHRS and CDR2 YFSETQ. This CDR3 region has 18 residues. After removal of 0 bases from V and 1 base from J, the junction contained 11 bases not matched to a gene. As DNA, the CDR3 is TGCGCCAGCAGCTTGGCCGCGGTGGCGGGGGGTCTCCAAGAGACCCAGTACTTC. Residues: CASSLAAVAGGLQETQYF.

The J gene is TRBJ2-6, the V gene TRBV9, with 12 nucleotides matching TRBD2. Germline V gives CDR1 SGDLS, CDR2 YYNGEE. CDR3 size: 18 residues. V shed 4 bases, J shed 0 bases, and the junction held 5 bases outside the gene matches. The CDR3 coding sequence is TGTGCCAGCAGCCGAGGACTAGCGGGGTTCTCTGGGGCCAACGTCCTGACTTTC. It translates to CASSRGLAGFSGANVLTF. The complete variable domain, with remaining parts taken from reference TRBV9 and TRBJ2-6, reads DSGVTQTPKHLITATGQRVTLRCSPRSGDLSVYWYQQSLDQGLQFLIQYYNGEERAKGNILERFSAQQFPDLHSELNLSSLELGDSALYFCASSRGLAGFSGANVLTFGAGSRLTVL.

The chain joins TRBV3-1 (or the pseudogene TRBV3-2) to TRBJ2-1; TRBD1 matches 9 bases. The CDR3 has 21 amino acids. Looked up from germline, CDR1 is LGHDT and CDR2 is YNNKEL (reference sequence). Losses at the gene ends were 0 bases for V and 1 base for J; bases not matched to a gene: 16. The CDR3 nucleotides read TGTGCCAGCAGCCAAGATATGGGGACAGGGACCCCTTTGGAATCCTACAATGAGCAGTTCTTC. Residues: CASSQDMGTGTPLESYNEQFF.